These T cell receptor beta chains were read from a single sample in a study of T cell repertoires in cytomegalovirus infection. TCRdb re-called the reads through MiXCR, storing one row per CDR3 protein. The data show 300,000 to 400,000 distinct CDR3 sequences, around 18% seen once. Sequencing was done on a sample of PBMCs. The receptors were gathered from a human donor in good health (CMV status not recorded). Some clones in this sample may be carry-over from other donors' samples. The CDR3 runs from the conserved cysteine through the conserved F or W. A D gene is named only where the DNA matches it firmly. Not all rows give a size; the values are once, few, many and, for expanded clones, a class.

DNA: TGTGCCATCAGTGGGACAACGGGAGGCACAGATACGCAGTATTTT
CDR3: CAISGTTGGTDTQYF
length: 15
V: TRBV10-3
D: NA
size: NA
J: TRBJ2-3

DNA: TGTGCCAGCAGTTACTTTGTAGACCTGGGCACCGGGGAGCTGTTTTTT
CDR3: CASSYFVDLGTGELFF
length: 16
V: TRBV6-6
D: NA
size: few
J: TRBJ2-2

DNA: TGCGCCAGCAGCCAAGAAAGGAGGCGGTATTACTACAATGAGCAGTTCTTC
CDR3: CASSQERRRYYYNEQFF
length: 17
V: TRBV4-3
D: NA
size: few
J: TRBJ2-1

DNA: TGTGCCATCGATGCGGGAGGGCCTTCCTACGAGCAGTGCTTC
CDR3: CAIDAGGPSYEQCF
length: 14
V: TRBV10-3
D: TRBD2
size: once
J: TRBJ2-7

DNA: TGTGCCAGCCGCCGACCCAGCACAGATACGCAGTATTTT
CDR3: CASRRPSTDTQYF
length: 13
V: TRBV19
D: NA
size: few
J: TRBJ2-3

DNA: TGTGCCAGCAGCTTAACGGCCCGGGTGGATGAAAAACTGTTTTTT
CDR3: CASSLTARVDEKLFF
length: 15
V: TRBV11-1
D: NA
size: few
J: TRBJ1-4

DNA: TGTGCCAGTAAAAAACTCCCAGATCTTTACTACAATGAGCAGTTCTTC
CDR3: CASKKLPDLYYNEQFF
length: 16
V: TRBV6-1
D: NA
size: many
J: TRBJ2-1

DNA: TGTGCCAGCAGCCCCCAATCCGGCCAGCCCCAGCATTTT
CDR3: CASSPQSGQPQHF
length: 13
V: TRBV11-3
D: NA
size: NA
J: TRBJ1-5

DNA: TGCAGTGCTAGGAGTTGGGCAGGGGGTAGGGAGCAGTACTTC
CDR3: CSARSWAGGREQYF
length: 14
V: TRBV20-1
D: TRBD1
size: NA
J: TRBJ2-7

DNA: TGTGCCAGCAGTTACTCGCGGCTGGACGGGGAGCTGTTTTTT
CDR3: CASSYSRLDGELFF
length: 14
V: TRBV6-2/TRBV6-3
D: NA
size: NA
J: TRBJ2-2

DNA: TGTGCCAGCAGCCGGTGGACTAGCGGCGGGGATACGCAGTATTTT
CDR3: CASSRWTSGGDTQYF
length: 15
V: TRBV5-6
D: TRBD2
size: NA
J: TRBJ2-3

DNA: TGTGCCAGCAGCTTAGAAGGGAGAAAGCAGTACTTC
CDR3: CASSLEGRKQYF
length: 12
V: TRBV11-2
D: NA
size: many
J: TRBJ2-7

DNA: TGCAGTGCTCAACCCCACGGGAACACTGAAGCTTTCTTT
CDR3: CSAQPHGNTEAFF
length: 13
V: TRBV20-1
D: NA
size: few
J: TRBJ1-1

DNA: TGTGCCAGCAGCCCCGGGACAGGGGGCGCCGGGAACACTGAAGCTTTCTTT
CDR3: CASSPGTGGAGNTEAFF
length: 17
V: TRBV7-9
D: TRBD1
size: many
J: TRBJ1-1

DNA: TGCAGCGTTGAAGATCTTCAGGACAGATCCTACAATGAGCAGTTCTTC
CDR3: CSVEDLQDRSYNEQFF
length: 16
V: TRBV29-1
D: NA
size: NA
J: TRBJ2-1

DNA: TGCAGTGCTAGAGCCCCTGGGGATACGCAGTATTTT
CDR3: CSARAPGDTQYF
length: 12
V: TRBV20-1
D: NA
size: NA
J: TRBJ2-3

DNA: TGCGCCAGCAGCTACGCGGGGACCGGGGAGCTGTTTTTT
CDR3: CASSYAGTGELFF
length: 13
V: TRBV4-1
D: NA
size: many
J: TRBJ2-2

DNA: TGTGCCAGCAGTTTTCGCCACGGGGCAGATACGCAGTATTTT
CDR3: CASSFRHGADTQYF
length: 14
V: TRBV2
D: NA
size: few
J: TRBJ2-3

DNA: TGTGCCAGCAGCTTAGTCGCCGCGATCCCCCAAGAGACCCAGTACTTC
CDR3: CASSLVAAIPQETQYF
length: 16
V: TRBV11-2
D: NA
size: NA
J: TRBJ2-5

DNA: TGTGCCAGCAGCTTAGGGGCTAGCGGGGTATACGAGCAGTACTTC
CDR3: CASSLGASGVYEQYF
length: 15
V: TRBV7-2
D: TRBD2
size: many
J: TRBJ2-7

DNA: TGCAGTGCTAGAGCGGATGGGGGGTCCTACGAGCAGTACTTC
CDR3: CSARADGGSYEQYF
length: 14
V: TRBV20-1
D: NA
size: NA
J: TRBJ2-7

DNA: TGTGCCAGCAGTATCAATGGGACTCCGACTGAAGCTTTCTTT
CDR3: CASSINGTPTEAFF
length: 14
V: TRBV2
D: NA
size: NA
J: TRBJ1-1

DNA: TGTGCCAGCTCACCCCGGGACAGCTTATCTCAGCCCCAGCATTTT
CDR3: CASSPRDSLSQPQHF
length: 15
V: TRBV18
D: TRBD1
size: many
J: TRBJ1-5

DNA: TGTGCCAGCAGCCCCCTATCGGGGAATGGCTACACCTTC
CDR3: CASSPLSGNGYTF
length: 13
V: TRBV5-6
D: NA
size: few
J: TRBJ1-2

DNA: TGTGCCAGCAGCTTAGCTAGGGACTACGAGCAGTACTTC
CDR3: CASSLARDYEQYF
length: 13
V: TRBV7-2
D: NA
size: many
J: TRBJ2-7

DNA: TGTGCCAGTAGTAGCTTTAGCGGGCCCTCCTACGAGCAGTACTTC
CDR3: CASSSFSGPSYEQYF
length: 15
V: TRBV19
D: TRBD2
size: many
J: TRBJ2-7

DNA: TGTGCCAGCAGCTTAACTGCCTACTCCTACGAGCAGTACTTC
CDR3: CASSLTAYSYEQYF
length: 14
V: TRBV7-2
D: NA
size: NA
J: TRBJ2-7

DNA: TGTGCCAGCAGCCGGTCGATGGAGGGATCGAGCTACGAGCAGTACTTC
CDR3: CASSRSMEGSSYEQYF
length: 16
V: TRBV27
D: NA
size: many
J: TRBJ2-7

DNA: TGTGCCAGCAGCTGGGACAGGGGCCAAGAGACCCAGTACTTC
CDR3: CASSWDRGQETQYF
length: 14
V: TRBV7-2
D: TRBD1
size: many
J: TRBJ2-5

DNA: TGTGCCAGCAGTTCGGGGGGGGGGATTTCACCCCTCCACTTT
CDR3: CASSSGGGISPLHF
length: 14
V: TRBV12-3/TRBV12-4
D: NA
size: NA
J: TRBJ1-6

DNA: TGCAGTGCTACGGACAGAAACACTGAAGCTTTCTTT
CDR3: CSATDRNTEAFF
length: 12
V: TRBV20-1
D: NA
size: few
J: TRBJ1-1

DNA: TGTGCCAGCAGGAATAGGGCCCCGGGCCAAACCAGAGAGACCCAGTACTTC
CDR3: CASRNRAPGQTRETQYF
length: 17
V: TRBV7-8
D: NA
size: many
J: TRBJ2-5

DNA: TGTGCCAGCGGCCGGGACAGCTATAATTCACCCCTCCACTTT
CDR3: CASGRDSYNSPLHF
length: 14
V: TRBV7-8
D: TRBD1
size: many
J: TRBJ1-6

DNA: TGTGCCAGCAGCTTCCCCAACATCAAAGAGACCCAGTACTTC
CDR3: CASSFPNIKETQYF
length: 14
V: TRBV7-9
D: NA
size: few
J: TRBJ2-5

DNA: TGTGCCATCAGTCCCTTTGCGGGCGGGGTGAAGAACGAGCAGTACTTC
CDR3: CAISPFAGGVKNEQYF
length: 16
V: TRBV10-3
D: NA
size: NA
J: TRBJ2-7

DNA: TGTGCCAGCAGCATCAGCGGGAGTTTGTACAATGAGCAGTTCTTC
CDR3: CASSISGSLYNEQFF
length: 15
V: TRBV7-2
D: TRBD2
size: many
J: TRBJ2-1

DNA: TGTGCCAGCAGTTTAGGGCCCCGGTGGATGGGCAATCAGCCCCAGCATTTT
CDR3: CASSLGPRWMGNQPQHF
length: 17
V: TRBV28
D: NA
size: few
J: TRBJ1-5

DNA: TGTGCCAGCAGGGCCCTCTACAGGGTAAATCAGCCCCAGCATTTT
CDR3: CASRALYRVNQPQHF
length: 15
V: TRBV28
D: NA
size: NA
J: TRBJ1-5

DNA: TGCAGTGGCCGGGACAGCCCCTACAATGAGCAGTTCTTC
CDR3: CSGRDSPYNEQFF
length: 13
V: TRBV20-1
D: TRBD1
size: few
J: TRBJ2-1

DNA: TGTGCCAGCAGTTTAAGCCTAAGGAAGGCATCCAAAAACATTCAGTACTTC
CDR3: CASSLSLRKASKNIQYF
length: 17
V: TRBV12-3/TRBV12-4
D: NA
size: many
J: TRBJ2-4

DNA: TGTGCCAGCAGTGAGAGACCGACGAGTGGAAACACCATATATTTT
CDR3: CASSERPTSGNTIYF
length: 15
V: TRBV6-1
D: NA
size: many
J: TRBJ1-3